The 5 T cell receptor beta chains listed next were all sequenced from one sample in a study of T cells in localized non-small cell lung cancer. Some clones are missing from TCRdb's copy, which holds only in-frame ones; the method was immunoSEQ multiplex PCR. This table has tens of thousands of clones, more than 65% appearing once. Sequencing was performed on peripheral blood, taken before any cancer treatment. Receptor source: a male donor older than 55 with stage III squamous cell lung carcinoma.

This clone appeared a single time. This chain joins TRBV30 and TRBJ1-5; no clear D. Germline V gene lookup returns CDR1 GTSNPN and CDR2 SVGIG (reference sequence). There are 15 residues in the CDR3. The V end lost 0 bases, the J end lost 2 bases, and 11 bases lay between the germline ends. DNA for the CDR3: TGTGCCTGGAGTGTGAAAGGACGTGGCAATCAGCCCCAGCATTTT. Translation: CAWSVKGRGNQPQHF.

The chain recombines TRBV10-2 with TRBJ2-1, with 13 nucleotides matching TRBD2. Germline V gene sequence: CDR1 WSHSY, CDR2 SAAADI. The CDR3 spans 16 residues. Trimming cost V 4 bases and J 9 bases; bases outside gene matches: 9. The CDR3 DNA is TGCGCCAGCAGTGGTTACGGGACTAGCGGGGTGGGTGAGCAGTTCTTC. Translated, it gives CASSGYGTSGVGEQFF.

The V and J genes are TRBV5-1 and TRBJ1-5, with D possibly being TRBD1 (5 bases). CDR3 length equals 13 residues. V dropped 3 bases and J dropped 3 bases, with 7 bases sitting between them. CDR1 SGHRS and CDR2 YFSETQ come from the germline V gene. CDR3 sequence reads: CASSWDPNQPQHF. DNA for the CDR3: TGCGCCAGCAGCTGGGACCCCAATCAGCCCCAGCATTTT.

V is TRBV6-6 and J is TRBJ1-5; no clear D gene. V was pared by 5 bases and J by 5 bases, with 10 bases between. CDR1 is MNHNY, CDR2 SVGAGI, per germline (reference sequence). CDR3 length equals 13 residues. CDR3 nucleotide sequence: TGTGCCAGCAGTGACCTAGCCTATCAGCCCCAGCATTTT. This codes for CASSDLAYQPQHF.

The chain joins TRBV30 to TRBJ1-1; D is undetermined. The V end was cut by 0 bases, the J end by 0 bases, with 8 bases between. CDR1 and CDR2 (germline): GTSNPN, SVGIG (reference sequence). This CDR3 has 14 amino acids. Here the CDR3 DNA reads TGTGCCTGGAGTGTAACTTACATGAACACTGAAGCTTTCTTT. Translation: CAWSVTYMNTEAFF.